The rows below give T cell receptor beta chains drawn from one sample of a study of T cell repertoires in cytomegalovirus infection. TCRdb recomputed calls from the reads with MiXCR, one row per CDR3 protein. The data show fewer than 850,000 distinct CDR3 sequences, with 25% to 35% seen just once and around 12% held by the top ten. These TCRs are of unknown antigen specificity. The specimen comprised cultured CD8+ T cells from PBMCs, sampled from culture after CMV antigen stimulation. The receptors here all came from a human donor in good health (CMV status not recorded). Some clones in this sample may be carry-over from other donors' samples. The conserved cysteine and the conserved F or W are not part of the CDR3 here.

j_call v_call cdr3_aa
TRBJ2-1 TRBV7-8 ASSLRDRVTDEQF
TRBJ1-6 TRBV7-2 ASSLVWSVIVDSPLH
TRBJ2-5 TRBV27 ASSHIGGLEETQY
TRBJ2-1 TRBV7-6 ASSPRGRGEYNEQF
TRBJ1-1 TRBV19 ASSIVPGSTEAF
TRBJ2-3 TRBV7-9 ASSLIGFTPGKQY
TRBJ2-5 TRBV20-1 SARVRGSGEVETQY
TRBJ2-1 TRBV27 ASSLFGMSSYNEQF
TRBJ1-3 TRBV20-1 SARTGLDTIY
TRBJ2-7 TRBV7-6 ASSGRLAGEQY
TRBJ1-5 TRBV6-5 ASSASGTGKQPQH
TRBJ1-1 TRBV27 ASAFGGTNTEAF
TRBJ1-6 TRBV6-5 ASNLGGVNSPLH
TRBJ2-1 TRBV10-3 AISESDRGSEQF
TRBJ2-7 TRBV6-1 ASSETFSYEQY
TRBJ2-1 TRBV7-9 ASLGGGSSYNEQF
TRBJ2-2 TRBV4-1 ASSLRTGDTGELF
TRBJ2-5 TRBV14 ASSHRSTLWGETQY
TRBJ2-3 TRBV7-9 ASSPTGADTQY
TRBJ2-3 TRBV5-6 ASSLDSITRPDTQY
TRBJ1-2 TRBV2 AIDTGALWGYT
TRBJ2-5 TRBV14 ASSHRNFAPLGGQETQY
TRBJ2-1 TRBV7-9 ASSLAQGIKDEQF
TRBJ2-1 TRBV12-3/TRBV12-4 ASSGTSDNEQF
TRBJ1-2 TRBV25-1 ASSVGGVYGYT
TRBJ2-1 TRBV6-1 ASSERRGHSYNEQF
TRBJ2-3 TRBV15 ATSVFPRLAASTDTQY
TRBJ2-7 TRBV19 ASSAGQGPSYEQY
TRBJ2-3 TRBV7-9 ASSFKGLDTQY
TRBJ2-3 TRBV3-1 ASSQEKSAGMSGTDTQY
TRBJ2-6 TRBV7-9 ASRRDPAGGIDRSGANVLT
TRBJ1-5 TRBV2 ASSDPDRGSNQPQH
TRBJ2-5 TRBV7-2 ASSFQGDQETQY
TRBJ2-3 TRBV27 ASSYNPTGRDTQY
TRBJ2-3 TRBV4-3 ASSQAFGSELADTQY
TRBJ2-2 TRBV6-5 ASYPAGTSTGELF
TRBJ2-1 TRBV27 ASSLPGGKDNEQF
TRBJ2-1 TRBV12-3/TRBV12-4 ASNPPGGRVNEQF
TRBJ1-2 TRBV27 ASRSNRDRGDYGYT
TRBJ1-3 TRBV7-9 ASSLTPGRRNTIY